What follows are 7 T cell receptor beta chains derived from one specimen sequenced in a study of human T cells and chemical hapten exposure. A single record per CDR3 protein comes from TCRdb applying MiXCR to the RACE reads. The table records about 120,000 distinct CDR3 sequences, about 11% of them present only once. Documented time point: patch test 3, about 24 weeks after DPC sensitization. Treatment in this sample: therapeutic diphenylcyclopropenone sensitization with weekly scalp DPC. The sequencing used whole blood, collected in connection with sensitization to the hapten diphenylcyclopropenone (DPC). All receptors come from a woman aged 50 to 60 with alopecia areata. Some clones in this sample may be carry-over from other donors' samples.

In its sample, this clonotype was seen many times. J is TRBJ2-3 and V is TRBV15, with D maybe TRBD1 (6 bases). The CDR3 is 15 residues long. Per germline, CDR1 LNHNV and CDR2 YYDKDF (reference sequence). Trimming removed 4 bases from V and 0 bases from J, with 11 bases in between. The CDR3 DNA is TGTGCCACCAGCACGCACAGGGAGAGCACAGATACGCAGTATTTT. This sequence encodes CATSTHRESTDTQYF. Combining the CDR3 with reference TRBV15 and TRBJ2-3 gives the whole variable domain DAMVIQNPRYQVTQFGKPVTLSCSQTLNHNVMYWYQQKSSQAPKLLFHYYDKDFNNEADTPDNFQSRRPNTSFCFLDIRSPGLGDTAMYLCATSTHRESTDTQYFGPGTRLTVL.

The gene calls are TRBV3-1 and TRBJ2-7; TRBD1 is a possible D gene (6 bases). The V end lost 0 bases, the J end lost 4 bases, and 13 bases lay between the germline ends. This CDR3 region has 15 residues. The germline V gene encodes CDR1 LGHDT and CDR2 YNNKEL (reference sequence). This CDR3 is CASSQDVGAHYEQYF. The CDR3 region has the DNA TGTGCCAGCAGCCAAGACGTGGGGGCCCATTACGAGCAGTACTTC.

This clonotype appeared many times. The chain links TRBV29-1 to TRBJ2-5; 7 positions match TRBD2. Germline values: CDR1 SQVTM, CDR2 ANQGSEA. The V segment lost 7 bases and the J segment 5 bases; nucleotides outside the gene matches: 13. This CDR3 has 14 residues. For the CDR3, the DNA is TGCAGCGCGGGAGGACCGGGACTGGGCGAGACCCAGTACTTC. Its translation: CSAGGPGLGETQYF.

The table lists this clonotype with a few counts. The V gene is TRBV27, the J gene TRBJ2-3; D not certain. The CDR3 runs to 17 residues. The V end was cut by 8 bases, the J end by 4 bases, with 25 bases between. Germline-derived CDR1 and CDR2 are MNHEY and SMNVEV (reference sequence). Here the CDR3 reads CASSPTAAGRPPDTQYF. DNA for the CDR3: TGTGCCAGCTCTCCCACGGCGGCAGGCAGGCCCCCAGATACGCAGTATTTT.

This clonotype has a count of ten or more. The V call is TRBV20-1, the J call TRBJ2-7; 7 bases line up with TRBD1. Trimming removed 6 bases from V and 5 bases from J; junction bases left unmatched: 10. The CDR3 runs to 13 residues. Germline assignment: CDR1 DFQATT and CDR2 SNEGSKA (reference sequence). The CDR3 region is CSAPPGGRDEQYF. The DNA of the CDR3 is TGCAGTGCCCCCCCAGGGGGTCGAGACGAGCAGTACTTC.

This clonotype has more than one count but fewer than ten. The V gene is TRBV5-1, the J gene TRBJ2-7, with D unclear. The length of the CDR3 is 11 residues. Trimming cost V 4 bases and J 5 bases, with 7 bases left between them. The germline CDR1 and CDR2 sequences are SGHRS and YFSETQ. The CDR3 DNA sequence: TGCGCCAGCAGCACCGGACACGAGCAGTACTTC. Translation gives CASSTGHEQYF.

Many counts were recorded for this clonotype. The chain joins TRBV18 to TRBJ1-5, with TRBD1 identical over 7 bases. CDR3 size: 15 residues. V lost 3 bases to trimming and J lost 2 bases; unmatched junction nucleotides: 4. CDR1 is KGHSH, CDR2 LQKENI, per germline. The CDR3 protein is CASSPGQSGNQPQHF. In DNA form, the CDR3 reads TGTGCCAGCTCACCGGGACAGTCAGGCAATCAGCCCCAGCATTTT.